This T cell receptor (beta chain) was found in a study of cytomegalovirus exposure and HLA in healthy donors. General observations from the study: Analyzed later, association rates of TCRs varied across HLA loci, with DRB1 most and HLA-C fewest. V- and J-gene trimming in TCR beta was tied to a missense DCLRE1C variant by an analysis performed later.

In regard to this clone: Its matching antigen is unknown. Additional DNA sequences in this sample encode the identical CDR3.

V lost 6 bases and J lost 5, with 14 bases in between. This CDR3 is 14 amino acids long. Per germline, CDR1 MNHEY and CDR2 SMNVEV (reference sequence). In the PCR, 60 Vbeta and 13 Jbeta primers were used. Sequencing used immunoSEQ multiplex PCR; TCRdb keeps in-frame clones, though not all of them. The sample includes 65,000 to 90,000 clones, about 75% of them seen just once. Source material: PBMCs. The TCR was taken from a man aged 65 to 79 in good health and CMV-seronegative. The V call is TRBV27, the J call TRBJ2-1; no firm D call. The CDR3 sequence: CASSFYPGNNEQFF. In nucleotides, the CDR3 is TGTGCCAGCAGCTTCTATCCCGGTAACAATGAGCAGTTCTTC.